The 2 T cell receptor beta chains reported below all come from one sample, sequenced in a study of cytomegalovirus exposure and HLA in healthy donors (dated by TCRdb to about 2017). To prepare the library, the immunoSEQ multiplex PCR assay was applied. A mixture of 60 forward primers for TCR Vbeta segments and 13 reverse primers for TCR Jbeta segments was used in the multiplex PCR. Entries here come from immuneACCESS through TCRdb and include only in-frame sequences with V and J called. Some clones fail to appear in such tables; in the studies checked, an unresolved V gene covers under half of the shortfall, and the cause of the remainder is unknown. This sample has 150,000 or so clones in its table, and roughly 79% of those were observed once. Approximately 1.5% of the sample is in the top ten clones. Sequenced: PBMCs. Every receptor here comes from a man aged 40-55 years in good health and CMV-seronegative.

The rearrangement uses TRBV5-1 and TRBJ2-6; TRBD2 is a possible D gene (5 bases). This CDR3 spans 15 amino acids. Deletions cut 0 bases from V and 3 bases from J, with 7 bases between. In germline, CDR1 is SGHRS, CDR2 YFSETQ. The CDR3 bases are TGCGCCAGCAGCTTGGGCGGACTTGGGGCCAACGTCCTGACTTTC. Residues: CASSLGGLGANVLTF. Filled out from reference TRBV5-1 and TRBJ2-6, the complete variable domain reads KAGVTQTPRYLIKTRGQQVTLSCSPISGHRSVSWYQQTPGQGLQFLFEYFSETQRNKGNFPGRFSGRQFSNSRSEMNVSTLELGDSALYLCASSLGGLGANVLTFGAGSRLTVL.

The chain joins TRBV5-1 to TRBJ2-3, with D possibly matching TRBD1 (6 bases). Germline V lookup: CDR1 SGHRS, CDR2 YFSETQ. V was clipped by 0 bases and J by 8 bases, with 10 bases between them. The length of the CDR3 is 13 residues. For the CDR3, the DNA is TGCGCCAGCAGCTTGGCGGGACAAAGTACGCAGTATTTT. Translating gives CASSLAGQSTQYF.